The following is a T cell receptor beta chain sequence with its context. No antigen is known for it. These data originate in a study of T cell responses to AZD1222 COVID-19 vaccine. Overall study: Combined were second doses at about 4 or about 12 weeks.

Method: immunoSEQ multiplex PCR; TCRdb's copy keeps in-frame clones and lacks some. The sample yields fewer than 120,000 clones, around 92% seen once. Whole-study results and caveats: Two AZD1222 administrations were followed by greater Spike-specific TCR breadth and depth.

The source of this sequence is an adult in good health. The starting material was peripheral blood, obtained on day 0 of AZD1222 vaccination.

Here the CDR3 DNA reads TGTGCCTGGAGGGCCAAAGGGGATAGTAGTGAAAAACTGTTTTTT. Translating gives CAWRAKGDSSEKLFF. This chain links TRBV30 with TRBJ1-4; TRBD1 is a possible D gene (5 bases). V lost 3 bases, J lost 7 bases, and 18 bases lay in between. Per germline, CDR1 GTSNPN and CDR2 SVGIG (reference sequence). The CDR3 is 15 amino acids.